This record concerns one T cell receptor beta chain sequence. Other DNA sequences in this specimen translate into the identical CDR3. With 0 bases removed from V and 6 bases from J, the gap between germline ends came to 12 bases. CDR1 is SGHRS and CDR2 is YFSETQ in the germline V gene. This CDR3 has 14 amino acids. TCRdb's table, derived via immunoSEQ multiplex PCR, lists solely in-frame clones and lacks some. The table has about 210,000 clones, around 80% seen once; the top ten hold roughly 4.5%. This entry belongs to a study of blood T cell repertoires in COVID-19. Sequences were obtained from PBMCs or T cells enriched from blood (not recorded which). The sequence was obtained from a young man with acute COVID-19. The chain has TRBV5-1 and TRBJ1-2; D perhaps matches TRBD1 (5 bases). The CDR3 reads CASSLAGQGNGYTF. CDR3 sequence (DNA): TGCGCCAGCAGCTTGGCCGGGCAGGGCAATGGCTACACCTTC.